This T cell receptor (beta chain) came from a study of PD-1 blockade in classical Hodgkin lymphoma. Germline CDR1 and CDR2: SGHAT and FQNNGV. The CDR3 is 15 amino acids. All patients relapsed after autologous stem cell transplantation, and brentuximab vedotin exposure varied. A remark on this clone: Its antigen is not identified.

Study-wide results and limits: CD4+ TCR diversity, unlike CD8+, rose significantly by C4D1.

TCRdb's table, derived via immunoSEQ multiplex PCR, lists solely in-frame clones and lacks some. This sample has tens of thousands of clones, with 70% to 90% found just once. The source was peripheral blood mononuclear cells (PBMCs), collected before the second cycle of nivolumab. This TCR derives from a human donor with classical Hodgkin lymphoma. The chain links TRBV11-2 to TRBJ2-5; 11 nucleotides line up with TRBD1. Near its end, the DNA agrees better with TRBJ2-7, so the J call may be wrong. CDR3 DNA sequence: TGTGCCAGCAGCTTTGGGACAGGGGGTTTTTACGAGCAGTACTTC. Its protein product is CASSFGTGGFYEQYF.